This T cell receptor (beta chain) was captured by sequencing in a study of cytomegalovirus exposure and HLA in healthy donors. With regard to this clone: The antigen remains unidentified.

The CDR3 is 14 residues long. The trim removed 5 bases at V and 4 bases at J, leaving 3 bases unmatched. Germline assignment: CDR1 SEHNR and CDR2 FQNEAQ (reference sequence). Both 60 Vbeta primers and 13 Jbeta primers went into the PCR. Assay used: immunoSEQ multiplex PCR; TCRdb lists only in-frame clones, some missing. The sample lists around 130,000 clones; approximately 82% were seen once. Whole-study findings and limits: Excluded were some V segments that proved indistinguishable, including TRBV6-2 and TRBV6-3. An analysis done earlier found most TCR beta V segments productive about 87% or about 30% of the time. A later analysis linked a missense variant in DCLRE1C to the trimming of TCR beta V and J genes.

The TCR sequence derives from a woman aged 18-30 years in good health and CMV-seropositive. The chain carries TRBV7-9 and TRBJ2-3, with TRBD2 identical over 10 bases. The specimen sequenced was PBMCs. The CDR3 DNA is TGTGCCAGCAGCGAGGGACTAGCGCCAGATACGCAGTATTTT. Protein: CASSEGLAPDTQYF.